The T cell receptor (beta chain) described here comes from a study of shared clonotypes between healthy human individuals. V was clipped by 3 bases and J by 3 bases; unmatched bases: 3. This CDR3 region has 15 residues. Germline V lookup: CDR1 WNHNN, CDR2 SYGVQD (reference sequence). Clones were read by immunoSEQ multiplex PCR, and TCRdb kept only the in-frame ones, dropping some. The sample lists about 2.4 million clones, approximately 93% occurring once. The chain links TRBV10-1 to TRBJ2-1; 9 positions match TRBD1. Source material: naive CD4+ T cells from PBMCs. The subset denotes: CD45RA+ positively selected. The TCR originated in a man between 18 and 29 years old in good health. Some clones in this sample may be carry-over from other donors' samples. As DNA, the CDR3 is TGCGCCAGCAGTGACCCGGGACAGGGCTACAATGAGCAGTTCTTC. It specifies CASSDPGQGYNEQFF.